The present TCR beta chain was sequenced within a study of cytomegalovirus exposure and HLA in healthy donors. Study-wide background: The 130 or so validation repertoires were reported in a later analysis to have been generated on the same platform as the roughly 670 first-cohort repertoires.

On this clone itself: Its antigen remains unknown.

These donors were members of the approximately 120-subject validation cohort, a group separate from the roughly 670-subject first cohort. The table came from immunoSEQ multiplex PCR; TCRdb's copy has only in-frame clones and leaves some out. The sample shows about 130,000 clones, nearly 90% of them seen only once. Germline CDR1 is SGHTS and CDR2 is YDEGEE. The CDR3 contains 15 residues. The germline V and J ends were trimmed by 2 bases and 0 bases, with 9 bases remaining between them. The study's findings and limits: In the 120 validation repertoires, around 95% of cluster scores exceeded 0, per a later analysis. Cytomegalovirus status was reportedly diagnosed by the classifier with high sensitivity and specificity.

The chain recombines TRBV5-8 with TRBJ1-3; unclear D gene. This clonotype originated in a woman between 18 and 29 years old in good health and CMV-seronegative. The sequencing sample was made of PBMCs. The CDR3 DNA reads as TGTGCCAGCAGCTTAATCAACTACTCTGGAAACACCATATATTTT. Protein: CASSLINYSGNTIYF.